This T cell receptor beta chain is drawn from a study of blood T cells in healthy people across ages. Donors each provided about 9.5 milliliters of peripheral blood. This clonotype came up many times. The use of a sample-barcoded 5' primer and a J-beta primer mix characterized a second PCR of roughly 7 to 11 cycles. TCRdb itself ran the 5' RACE reads through MiXCR, one entry per CDR3 protein. This sample carries hundreds of thousands of distinct CDR3 sequences, 58% of them seen once, and the ten largest clones take 30% to 45%. This CDR3 region has 14 residues. Trimming cost V 4 bases and J 4 bases, with 14 bases left between them. CDR1 and CDR2 from the germline V gene are MDHEN and SYDVKM.

The sequencing input was blood. The sequence was obtained from a man aged 55 to 70 in good health. This chain links TRBV28 with TRBJ2-7; either TRBD1 or TRBD2 may fit D (5 bases each). The CDR3 is CASSSTGTRYEQYF. The CDR3 DNA follows: TGTGCCAGCAGTTCAACCGGGACCAGATACGAGCAGTACTTC.